These 21 T cell receptor beta chains came from one sample sequenced in a study of T-cell memory formation after mild COVID-19. TCRdb re-derived calls from the 5' RACE reads in MiXCR, one entry per CDR3 protein. The table records around 62,000 distinct CDR3 sequences, 28% of them present only once. Sequenced sample: PBMCs or a T cell subset sorted from them (not recorded which). The receptors shown here come from a man younger than 35 who had mild COVID-19 (a few samples of this study predate the infection). Cell type and time point are not known.

The V gene is TRBV7-8, the J gene TRBJ1-4; D is ambiguous. Trimming shortened V by 5 bases and J by 8 bases, and 21 bases separated the two germline ends. Germline V CDR1 and CDR2: SGHVS, FQNEAQ. The CDR3 has 16 residues. CDR3 sequence reads: CASSTLPAGTGEKLFF. CDR3 coding DNA: TGTGCCAGCAGCACCCTGCCCGCGGGCACTGGCGAAAAACTGTTTTTT.

This clonotype was counted only a few times. This chain links TRBV27 with TRBJ2-7, with 9 bases fitting TRBD1. The CDR3 runs to 13 residues. Germline V gene lookup returns CDR1 MNHEY and CDR2 SMNVEV (reference sequence). The V gene end was trimmed by 5 bases and the J gene end by 3 bases; junction bases not matched to a gene: 2. The CDR3: CASSVDRGYEQYF. The CDR3 coding sequence is TGTGCCAGCAGTGTGGACAGGGGCTACGAGCAGTACTTC.

The chain employs TRBV19 and TRBJ1-5, with unresolved D. There are 15 residues in the CDR3. The V end lost 4 bases, the J end lost 1 base, and 11 bases lay between the germline ends. CDR1 and CDR2 from the germline V gene are LNHDA and SQIVND (reference sequence). The CDR3 protein is CASSTSGWSNQPQHF. The CDR3 DNA sequence: TGTGCCAGTAGTACCTCAGGCTGGAGCAATCAGCCCCAGCATTTT.

Turning to this clonotype: This may stem from a read error, because a much larger clone lies one nucleotide away. The rearrangement joins TRBV7-6 to TRBJ2-2; no reliable D call. The CDR3 length is 11 residues. The V gene lost 2 bases and the J gene lost 7 bases, with 2 bases spanning the gap. From germline, CDR1 is SGHVS and CDR2 FNYEAQ. The CDR3 sequence is CASSLIGELFF. The CDR3 bases are TGTGCCAGCAGCTTAATCGGGGAGCTGTTTTTT. The full variable domain, with the rest looked up from reference TRBV7-6 and TRBJ2-2, is GAGVSQSPRYKVTKRGQDVALRCDPISGHVSLYWYRQALGQGPEFLTYFNYEAQQDKSGLPNDRFSAERPEGSISTLTIQRTEQRDSAMYRCASSLIGELFFGEGSRLTVL.

This clonotype was observed many times. The rearrangement links TRBV7-2 to TRBJ2-1; TRBD2 agrees at 7 bases. From germline, CDR1 is SGHTA and CDR2 FQGNSA. The CDR3 loop spans 17 amino acids. V shed 7 bases and J 2 bases; nucleotides not matched to a gene: 14. The CDR3 nucleotides read TGTGCCAGCAACGATCGTGGGGGGGACCTCCCCTACAATGAGCAGTTCTTC. Its translation is CASNDRGGDLPYNEQFF. The variable domain in full, with the rest retrieved from reference TRBV7-2 and TRBJ2-1, is GAGVSQSPSNKVTEKGKDVELRCDPISGHTALYWYRQSLGQGLEFLIYFQGNSAPDKSGLPSDRFSAERTGGSVSTLTIQRTQQEDSAVYLCASNDRGGDLPYNEQFFGPGTRLTVL.

This clonotype was counted once. The chain uses TRBV6-5 and TRBJ1-1; D is undetermined. Per the germline V gene, CDR1 is MNHEY and CDR2 is SVGAGI. Trimming left V 10 bases short and J 5 bases short, with 8 bases between. The CDR3 length is 10 residues. CDR3 DNA sequence: TGTGCCACGCGGGGAACTGAAGCTTTCTTT. Encoded protein: CATRGTEAFF.

This clonotype was seen more than once but under ten times. The chain carries TRBV10-3 and TRBJ2-1; 7 bases are shared with TRBD1. The germline V gene encodes CDR1 ENHRY and CDR2 SYGVKD. The V gene end was trimmed by 0 bases and the J gene end by 4 bases; junction bases not matched to a gene: 6. The CDR3 spans 16 residues. For the CDR3, the DNA is TGTGCCATCAGTGAGTCCTCGACAGGGCTATACAATGAGCAGTTCTTC. Encoded protein: CAISESSTGLYNEQFF.

The rearrangement links TRBV7-9 to TRBJ2-2; D might be TRBD2 (6 bases). The CDR3 is made up of 16 amino acids. V lost 6 bases and J lost 2, with 16 bases in between. Germline V gene data show CDR1 as SEHNR and CDR2 as FQNEAQ (reference sequence). The CDR3 here is CASRQEGLANTGELFF. CDR3 in DNA: TGTGCCAGCAGACAAGAGGGACTCGCCAACACCGGGGAGCTGTTTTTT.

This clonotype was observed a few times. This rearrangement joins TRBV7-6 to TRBJ1-5; D gene ambiguous. V was clipped by 0 bases and J by 6 bases, with 9 bases between them. There are 14 residues in the CDR3. In germline, CDR1 is SGHVS, CDR2 FNYEAQ. This CDR3 reads CASSLAAGPQPQHF. As DNA, the CDR3 is TGTGCCAGCAGCTTAGCGGCGGGCCCTCAGCCCCAGCATTTT.

This chain uses TRBV5-1 with TRBJ2-3; D is unclear. CDR1 SGHRS and CDR2 YFSETQ come from the germline V gene. Trimming removed 3 bases from V and 4 bases from J, with 12 bases in between. This CDR3 spans 14 amino acids. CDR3 amino acids: CASSSPSRADTQYF. The CDR3 nucleotides are TGCGCCAGCAGCTCCCCATCCCGGGCAGATACGCAGTATTTT.

In DNA form, the CDR3 reads TGTGCCAGCCGTGGGACAGGGACGAACACCGGGGAGCTGTTTTTT. This codes for CASRGTGTNTGELFF. The chain employs TRBV27 and TRBJ2-2, with 9 nucleotides matching TRBD1. CDR3 length: 15 amino acids. V dropped 8 bases and J dropped 0; count of bases not matched to a gene: 4. Germline CDR1 is MNHEY and CDR2 is SMNVEV (reference sequence).

The CDR3 bases are TGCAGCTACCCCTGGTCGGGGGGCGGGGAGACCCAGTACTTC. Translation gives CSYPWSGGGETQYF. This chain joins TRBV29-1 and TRBJ2-5, with a tentative D call TRBD2 (7 bases). This CDR3 is built from 14 residues. From germline, CDR1 is SQVTM and CDR2 ANQGSEA. V shed 8 bases and J shed 5 bases, with 21 bases lying between them.

This clonotype was observed a handful of times. V and J are TRBV20-1 and TRBJ2-7, with 7 bases matching TRBD1. Germline loops: CDR1 DFQATT, CDR2 SNEGSKA (reference sequence). This CDR3 is built from 14 residues. V dropped 5 bases and J dropped 6; count of bases not matched to a gene: 13. The CDR3 sequence: CSADHPGQKFEQYF. Here the CDR3 DNA reads TGCAGTGCTGACCACCCGGGACAGAAGTTCGAGCAGTACTTC.

This chain joins TRBV29-1 and TRBJ2-7; a weak D match, TRBD2 (6 bases). Germline-derived CDR1 and CDR2 are SQVTM and ANQGSEA. The V end was cut by 3 bases, the J end by 2 bases, with 8 bases between. The CDR3 runs to 12 residues. CDR3 region: CSVEEGPYEQYF. CDR3 nucleotide sequence: TGCAGCGTTGAGGAGGGACCCTACGAGCAGTACTTC.

The rearrangement uses TRBV5-6 and TRBJ2-5; tentative D call: TRBD2 (5 bases). V was pared by 1 base and J by 3 bases, with 13 bases between. This CDR3 is built from 15 residues. From germline, CDR1 is SGHDT and CDR2 YYEEEE. The CDR3 DNA reads TGTGCCAGCAGCTTGTTAGTAGAGAGGGAAGAGACCCAGTACTTC. It encodes CASSLLVEREETQYF.

A few counts support this clonotype. This chain joins TRBV4-3 and TRBJ2-7; D call uncertain. Per germline, CDR1 LGHNA and CDR2 YSLEER. The CDR3 totals 13 residues. Trimming removed 3 bases from V and 1 base from J, with 7 bases in between. The CDR3 region is CASSHGGSYEQYF. Written as DNA, the CDR3 is TGCGCCAGCAGCCACGGCGGTTCCTACGAGCAGTACTTC.

This chain joins TRBV7-8 and TRBJ2-3; D possibly corresponds to TRBD1 (6 bases). V was clipped by 5 bases and J by 2 bases, with 11 bases between them. Germline lookup yields CDR1 SGHVS and CDR2 FQNEAQ. The CDR3 totals 14 residues. This chain's CDR3 is CASSPTGPTDTQYF. The CDR3 coding sequence is TGTGCCAGCAGCCCTACAGGGCCCACAGATACGCAGTATTTT. Full variable domain (outside the CDR3, taken from reference TRBV7-8 and TRBJ2-3): GAGVSQSPRYKVAKRGQDVALRCDPISGHVSLFWYQQALGQGPEFLTYFQNEAQLDKSGLPSDRFFAERPEGSVSTLKIQRTQQEDSAVYLCASSPTGPTDTQYFGPGTRLTVL.

J is TRBJ1-1 and V is TRBV6-2 or TRBV6-3; D gene unclear. The length of the CDR3 is 11 residues. Trimming removed 6 bases from V and 2 bases from J, with 4 bases in between. In germline, CDR1 is MNHEY, CDR2 SVGEGT. The CDR3 bases are TGTGCCAGCAGGTACAACACTGAAGCTTTCTTT. It translates to CASRYNTEAFF.

V usage is TRBV12-3 or TRBV12-4 and J usage is TRBJ2-7; D call uncertain. V was shortened by 8 bases and J by 4 bases, with 15 bases between the two germline ends. The CDR3 loop spans 13 amino acids. CDR3 protein: CASSGHNTYEQYF. The CDR3 DNA is TGTGCCAGCTCGGGCCACAATACTTACGAGCAGTACTTC.

The chain employs TRBV28 and TRBJ2-5; D gene ambiguous. V shed 3 bases and J shed 1 base, with 6 bases lying between them. This CDR3 spans 13 amino acids. The germline gives CDR1 MDHEN, CDR2 SYDVKM. DNA for the CDR3: TGTGCCAGCAGTTTCGGCAGCCAAGAGACCCAGTACTTC. The encoded protein is CASSFGSQETQYF.

This clonotype has just a few counts. This chain uses TRBV5-1 with TRBJ2-2, with 7 bases matching TRBD1. The length of the CDR3 is 14 residues. Trimming took 4 bases from V and 4 from J; bases not matched to a gene: 4. Germline V CDR1 and CDR2: SGHRS, YFSETQ. The DNA of the CDR3 is TGCGCCAGCAGCCAGTACAGGGGCACCGGGGAGCTGTTTTTT. It specifies CASSQYRGTGELFF.